Included here is one T cell receptor beta chain sequence, with context. Its antigen remains unknown. The data are from a study of T cell repertoires in cytomegalovirus infection. In the study overall: Selection of CMV epitopes for the study included recently identified HLA-C-restricted and well-studied HLA-B-restricted ones. An indication of both CMV infection and matching HLA type came from public TCR beta signatures.

One entry per CDR3 protein, called by TCRdb with MiXCR from the reads. Among approximately 470,000 distinct CDR3 sequences listed, under 45% were seen once. Germline CDR1 reads SGHAT; CDR2 reads FQNNGV. CDR3 size: 16 residues. V shed 7 bases and J shed 0 bases, with 16 bases lying between them. Study results and limitations: In two of eight donors, the top clonotype was HLA-C-restricted CMV-specific. Of the TCR beta families, the public ones yielded a cumulative frequency that identified carriers of CMV plus the relevant HLA.

This receptor was taken from a human donor in good health (CMV status not recorded). Some clones in this sample may be carry-over from other donors' samples. This sample comprised cultured PBMCs, obtained from culture after CMV antigen stimulation. The chain couples TRBV11-2 to TRBJ2-1, with D unclear. The CDR3 loop is CASNRPSPSSYNEQFF. The CDR3 DNA is TGTGCCAGCAATAGACCCAGCCCGAGCTCCTACAATGAGCAGTTCTTC.